Listed here are 9 T cell receptor beta chains from one sample, sequenced in a study of PD-L1 blockade in urothelial cancer. The time point here: peripheral blood 6 weeks after treatment start. Profiled with immunoSEQ multiplex PCR; TCRdb holds only in-frame clones, not every one. The sample yields 72,000 or so clones, approximately 91% seen once. Sample: PBMCs, taken around atezolizumab (anti-PD-L1) treatment. The receptors derive from a man in his 60s with urothelial cancer.

The chain recombines TRBV7-3 with TRBJ2-3, with a weak D call TRBD2 (6 bases). Per germline, CDR1 SGHTA and CDR2 FQGTGA. The V gene lost 1 base and the J gene lost 1 base, with 9 bases spanning the gap. The CDR3 sequence is 15 residues long. CDR3 sequence (DNA): TGTGCCAGCAGCTTAAATGGCGGGGGCACAGATACGCAGTATTTT. It is translated as CASSLNGGGTDTQYF.

The chain joins TRBV19 to TRBJ1-1; 8 nucleotides agree with TRBD1. The CDR3 totals 14 residues. J gave up 4 bases and V 5 bases, and 6 bases lay outside the gene matches. Germline lookup yields CDR1 LNHDA and CDR2 SQIVND (reference sequence). In nucleotides, the CDR3 is TGTGCCAGTAGTGTAGGGGACAGGCTCACTGAAGCTTTCTTT. Translated, it gives CASSVGDRLTEAFF.

J is TRBJ2-7 and V is TRBV5-1; a possible D gene is TRBD2 (6 bases). Per germline, CDR1 SGHRS and CDR2 YFSETQ. V dropped 5 bases and J dropped 6 bases, with 18 bases sitting between them. This CDR3 has 14 residues. The CDR3 reads CASRPTPGGSEQYF. CDR3 in DNA: TGCGCCAGCAGGCCGACACCCGGGGGATCCGAGCAGTACTTC.

The rearrangement links TRBV9 to TRBJ2-2; tentative D call: TRBD2 (5 bases). V shed 0 bases and J shed 4 bases, with 13 bases lying between them. CDR1 is SGDLS, CDR2 YYNGEE, per germline. CDR3 length: 16 residues. CDR3 region: CASSVGLLAGTGELFF. The CDR3 DNA is TGTGCCAGCAGCGTAGGTTTGCTAGCTGGCACCGGGGAGCTGTTTTTT.

This clone has at least ten counts. The chain carries TRBV9 and TRBJ2-1, with 7 bases fitting TRBD1. This CDR3 is 17 amino acids long. The V gene end was trimmed by 0 bases and the J gene end by 3 bases; junction bases not matched to a gene: 9. Germline CDR1 SGDLS, CDR2 YYNGEE. Here the CDR3 DNA reads TGTGCCAGCAGCGTAGCTAATCGAGGGGGCTTCTACAATGAGCAGTTCTTC. It is translated as CASSVANRGGFYNEQFF. The entire variable domain, with the rest obtained from reference TRBV9 and TRBJ2-1, is as follows: DSGVTQTPKHLITATGQRVTLRCSPRSGDLSVYWYQQSLDQGLQFLIQYYNGEERAKGNILERFSAQQFPDLHSELNLSSLELGDSALYFCASSVANRGGFYNEQFFGPGTRLTVL.

This clone was recorded once. This chain joins TRBV5-1 and TRBJ2-1; 11 bases align to TRBD2. The CDR3 has 16 amino acids. Trimming removed 4 bases from V and 5 bases from J; junction bases left unmatched: 8. Germline V gene data show CDR1 as SGHRS and CDR2 as YFSETQ. As DNA, the CDR3 is TGCGCCAGCAGCCCAAATAGCGGGAGGGACCACAATGAGCAGTTCTTC. Its translation is CASSPNSGRDHNEQFF.

This clone has just one count. The V call is TRBV30, the J call TRBJ1-2; unclear D gene. Germline assignment: CDR1 GTSNPN and CDR2 SVGIG (reference sequence). The CDR3 spans 14 residues. V dropped 0 bases and J dropped 4 bases, with 12 bases sitting between them. The CDR3 region is CAWSVFGLIYGYTF. The CDR3 nucleotides read TGTGCCTGGAGTGTCTTCGGTCTAATCTATGGCTACACCTTC. Using reference TRBV30 and TRBJ1-2 for the parts outside the CDR3, the full variable domain is SQTIHQWPATLVQPVGSPLSLECTVEGTSNPNLYWYRQAAGRGLQLLFYSVGIGQISSEVPQNLSASRPQDRQFILSSKKLLLSDSGFYLCAWSVFGLIYGYTFGSGTRLTVV.

The V and J genes are TRBV4-3 and TRBJ2-7, with 7 bases aligning to TRBD2. This CDR3 has 14 residues. The germline gives CDR1 LGHNA, CDR2 YSLEER. Trimming removed 4 bases from V and 2 bases from J; junction bases left unmatched: 5. For the CDR3, the DNA is TGCGCCAGCAGCCTGGGGGGGGTCACCTACGAGCAGTACTTC. It is translated as CASSLGGVTYEQYF.

The rearrangement joins TRBV27 to TRBJ2-1; 8 nucleotides match TRBD2. Germline CDR1 MNHEY, CDR2 SMNVEV (reference sequence). The CDR3 covers 14 residues. Germline trimming cut 4 bases from V and 8 bases from J; bases unmatched to any gene: 7. The CDR3 nucleotides are TGTGCCAGCAGTTCCCGGGAGGGCCTCTATGAGCAGTTCTTC. Protein product: CASSSREGLYEQFF.